This T cell receptor beta chain is drawn from a study of T cells in Graves' hyperthyroidism and ophthalmopathy. Amplified TCR beta CDR3 regions came from RNA transcripts. The HTBI primer set was used in a first-round RT-PCR of the TCR CDR3. TCRdb recomputed calls from the multiplex PCR reads with MiXCR, one row per CDR3 protein. The repertoire holds hundreds of thousands of distinct CDR3 sequences, with 13% to 15% as singletons. This clonotype has a count of ten or more. Trimming left V 2 bases short and J 0 bases short, with 8 bases between. Germline V lookup: CDR1 SGHAT, CDR2 FQNNGV. The CDR3 totals 14 residues.

The specimen sequenced was blood. The J gene is TRBJ2-7, the V gene TRBV11-2, with unresolved D. This receptor was obtained from a woman younger than 30 with Graves' hyperthyroidism. CDR3 protein: CASSLLTNSYEQYF. The CDR3, as DNA: TGTGCCAGCAGCTTACTTACAAACTCCTACGAGCAGTACTTC.